These T cell receptor beta chains were read from a single sample in a study of CD8 T cells in ankylosing spondylitis. Each CDR3 protein is one row after TCRdb ran MiXCR on the 5' RACE reads. The data contain 470,000 or so distinct CDR3 sequences, about 24% of them singletons. Material for sequencing was blood, either unsorted or a sorted T cell fraction (not recorded which). All receptors derive from a male donor with ankylosing spondylitis. Each CDR3 is given with its conserved first and last residue. D genes are given only for firm matches. A row's size may be missing; if present it is once, few, many or a size class.

V: TRBV11-3
D: -
J: TRBJ2-2
size: few
CDR3: CASSLQGAQGRSGELFF
DNA: TGTGCCAGCAGCCTACAAGGAGCCCAGGGCAGATCCGGGGAGCTGTTTTTT

V: TRBV30
D: -
J: TRBJ1-1
size: -
CDR3: CAWSGQLEAFF
DNA: TGTGCCTGGAGCGGACAACTTGAAGCTTTCTTT

V: TRBV15
D: TRBD2
J: TRBJ2-5
size: -
CDR3: CATSTLLAEGETQYF
DNA: TGTGCCACCAGCACCCTACTAGCGGAGGGGGAGACCCAGTACTTC

V: TRBV4-2
D: TRBD1
J: TRBJ1-3
size: -
CDR3: CASSPDRVAGNTIYF
DNA: TGTGCCAGCAGCCCGGACAGGGTGGCAGGAAACACCATATATTTT

V: TRBV5-1
D: -
J: TRBJ2-3
size: -
CDR3: CASSSRVRLTTDTQYF
DNA: TGCGCCAGCAGCTCCCGGGTCCGACTTACCACAGATACGCAGTATTTT

V: TRBV11-2
D: -
J: TRBJ2-1
size: once
CDR3: CASSLDWASTEQFF
DNA: TGTGCCAGCAGCTTAGATTGGGCTAGCACTGAGCAGTTCTTC

V: TRBV20-1
D: -
J: TRBJ2-5
size: -
CDR3: CSATWGPRGETQYF
DNA: TGCAGTGCTACATGGGGACCGCGGGGAGAGACCCAGTACTTC

V: TRBV12-3/TRBV12-4
D: -
J: TRBJ1-2
size: few
CDR3: CASSLDTGYGYTF
DNA: TGTGCCAGCAGTTTAGACACTGGCTATGGCTACACCTTC

V: TRBV29-1
D: TRBD1
J: TRBJ1-1
size: few
CDR3: CSVEAWTGRWAEAFF
DNA: TGCAGCGTTGAAGCTTGGACAGGGAGATGGGCTGAAGCTTTCTTT

V: TRBV10-3
D: TRBD2
J: TRBJ2-3
size: few
CDR3: CAISSGLAGNTDTQYF
DNA: TGTGCCATCAGTTCTGGACTAGCGGGAAACACAGATACGCAGTATTTT

V: TRBV7-2
D: -
J: TRBJ2-1
size: many
CDR3: CASSLDWGDEQFF
DNA: TGTGCCAGCAGCTTAGATTGGGGGGATGAGCAGTTCTTC

V: TRBV12-3/TRBV12-4
D: -
J: TRBJ1-1
size: -
CDR3: CASSFVGDTEAFF
DNA: TGTGCCAGCAGTTTTGTTGGGGACACTGAAGCTTTCTTT

V: TRBV2
D: TRBD1
J: TRBJ2-3
size: -
CDR3: CASTLQGAGDTQYF
DNA: TGTGCCAGCACCTTACAGGGGGCAGGGGATACGCAGTATTTT

V: TRBV5-6
D: -
J: TRBJ2-1
size: few
CDR3: CASSLVRVDNEQFF
DNA: TGTGCCAGCAGCTTGGTCAGGGTAGACAATGAGCAGTTCTTC

V: TRBV5-1
D: TRBD1
J: TRBJ2-2
size: many
CDR3: CASSVDRGTGELFF
DNA: TGCGCCAGCAGCGTGGACAGGGGGACCGGGGAGCTGTTTTTT

V: TRBV7-9
D: -
J: TRBJ2-3
size: -
CDR3: CASSTNGDGQLDTQYF
DNA: TGTGCCAGCAGCACAAACGGGGACGGACAACTAGATACGCAGTATTTT

V: TRBV2
D: TRBD2
J: TRBJ2-5
size: -
CDR3: CASRATSGNLETQYF
DNA: TGTGCCAGCAGAGCTACTAGCGGGAATCTGGAGACCCAGTACTTC

V: TRBV5-1
D: -
J: TRBJ1-4
size: few
CDR3: CASSFWGPTTNEKLFF
DNA: TGCGCCAGCAGCTTTTGGGGCCCGACAACTAATGAAAAACTGTTTTTT

V: TRBV7-2
D: -
J: TRBJ2-3
size: few
CDR3: CASSLVGTVSTDTQYF
DNA: TGTGCCAGCAGCTTAGTCGGTACTGTGAGCACAGATACGCAGTATTTT

V: TRBV10-1
D: -
J: TRBJ1-6
size: -
CDR3: CATRQTNNSPLHF
DNA: TGCGCCACCCGACAGACGAATAATTCACCCCTCCACTTT

V: TRBV7-9
D: TRBD2
J: TRBJ2-1
size: few
CDR3: CASRSSGGSNNEQFF
DNA: TGTGCCAGCAGATCCTCGGGAGGGAGTAACAATGAGCAGTTCTTC